This is a list of T cell receptor beta chains from one sample in a study of early T cells in non-severe SARS-CoV-2 infection. TCRdb re-called the 5' RACE reads through MiXCR, storing one row per CDR3 protein. The sample lists roughly 51,000 distinct CDR3 sequences, around 7.7% occurring once. Sequencing input: whole blood. These receptors came from an adult who was a healthcare worker with PCR-confirmed SARS-CoV-2 infection or an uninfected control (not recorded which). The CDR3 runs from the conserved cysteine through the conserved F or W. Fields, in order: J gene, V gene, clone size, D gene, CDR3 DNA, CDR3 protein. D genes are given only for firm matches. Clone size is shown for a subset of rows, as once, few, many or a class of expanded clone.

J gene: TRBJ2-3
V gene: TRBV3-1
clone size: many
D gene: .
CDR3 DNA: TGTGCCAGCAGCCAAGTTGTACTAGGAACAGATACGCAGTATTTT
CDR3 protein: CASSQVVLGTDTQYF

J gene: TRBJ2-3
V gene: TRBV12-3/TRBV12-4
clone size: .
D gene: .
CDR3 DNA: TGTGCCAGCAATCTAGGAGGGATCACAGATACGCAGTATTTT
CDR3 protein: CASNLGGITDTQYF

J gene: TRBJ1-4
V gene: TRBV5-1
clone size: many
D gene: TRBD1
CDR3 DNA: TGCGCCAGCAGCTTGGTGGGACAGGGTAATGAAAAACTGTTTTTT
CDR3 protein: CASSLVGQGNEKLFF

J gene: TRBJ1-2
V gene: TRBV12-3/TRBV12-4
clone size: many
D gene: .
CDR3 DNA: TGTGCCAGCAGTTATCAGGGTGGTGGCTACACCTTC
CDR3 protein: CASSYQGGGYTF

J gene: TRBJ1-5
V gene: TRBV21-1
clone size: few
D gene: .
CDR3 DNA: TGTGCCAGCAGCAAAGCGCCCTATAGCAATCAGCCCCAGCATTTT
CDR3 protein: CASSKAPYSNQPQHF

J gene: TRBJ1-6
V gene: TRBV27
clone size: many
D gene: .
CDR3 DNA: TGTGCCAGCAGTCTCCTGGCAATCGCATATTCACCCCTCCACTTT
CDR3 protein: CASSLLAIAYSPLHF

J gene: TRBJ1-1
V gene: TRBV20-1
clone size: many
D gene: .
CDR3 DNA: TGCAGTGCGATGAACGGGGGGAGGACTGAAGCTTTCTTT
CDR3 protein: CSAMNGGRTEAFF

J gene: TRBJ1-2
V gene: TRBV18
clone size: few
D gene: .
CDR3 DNA: TGTGCCAGCTCACTAACCCCCGGGGACTATGGCTACACCTTC
CDR3 protein: CASSLTPGDYGYTF

J gene: TRBJ1-2
V gene: TRBV7-9
clone size: many
D gene: .
CDR3 DNA: TGTGCCAGCAGCTTAGGCAGGGCTGGCTATGGCTACACCTTC
CDR3 protein: CASSLGRAGYGYTF

J gene: TRBJ2-6
V gene: TRBV3-1
clone size: few
D gene: .
CDR3 DNA: TGTGCCAGCAAGAGCTCTGGGGCCAACGTCCTGACTTTC
CDR3 protein: CASKSSGANVLTF

J gene: TRBJ1-2
V gene: TRBV5-1
clone size: few
D gene: .
CDR3 DNA: TGCGCCAGCAGCTTGCAGCAGGGGCCGTTGGGCTACACCTTC
CDR3 protein: CASSLQQGPLGYTF

J gene: TRBJ1-2
V gene: TRBV20-1
clone size: .
D gene: TRBD1
CDR3 DNA: TGCAGTGCTAGAAGGGACAGTACTAACTATGGCTACACCTTC
CDR3 protein: CSARRDSTNYGYTF

J gene: TRBJ2-3
V gene: TRBV6-5
clone size: .
D gene: TRBD2
CDR3 DNA: TGTGCCAGCAGTATAAATAGCGGGGGTCGCCCAGATACGCAGTATTTT
CDR3 protein: CASSINSGGRPDTQYF

J gene: TRBJ1-1
V gene: TRBV24-1
clone size: .
D gene: .
CDR3 DNA: TGTGCCACCAGTGCCCAATCGAACACTGAAGCTTTCTTT
CDR3 protein: CATSAQSNTEAFF

J gene: TRBJ1-5
V gene: TRBV18
clone size: many
D gene: .
CDR3 DNA: TGTGCCAGCTCACCAGAGGGGAGCCAGGGCGGCAATCAGCCCCAGCATTTT
CDR3 protein: CASSPEGSQGGNQPQHF

J gene: TRBJ1-4
V gene: TRBV5-4
clone size: many
D gene: .
CDR3 DNA: TGTGCCAGCAGCTCGGGCAGGGGCCCTAATGAAAAACTGTTTTTT
CDR3 protein: CASSSGRGPNEKLFF

J gene: TRBJ2-3
V gene: TRBV12-3/TRBV12-4
clone size: few
D gene: TRBD2
CDR3 DNA: TGTGCCAGCAGTTTAGGGACTAGTCCAGATACGCAGTATTTT
CDR3 protein: CASSLGTSPDTQYF

J gene: TRBJ1-5
V gene: TRBV10-3
clone size: many
D gene: TRBD1
CDR3 DNA: TGTGCCATCAGTGAGCGGGACAGTTATCAGCCCCAGCATTTT
CDR3 protein: CAISERDSYQPQHF

J gene: TRBJ2-7
V gene: TRBV29-1
clone size: many
D gene: .
CDR3 DNA: TGCAGCGTAGTCCGGGACAACTACGAGCAGTACTTC
CDR3 protein: CSVVRDNYEQYF

J gene: TRBJ1-5
V gene: TRBV30
clone size: many
D gene: TRBD1
CDR3 DNA: TGTGCCTGGAGTGTAACAGGGGGCAATCAGCCCCAGCATTTT
CDR3 protein: CAWSVTGGNQPQHF

J gene: TRBJ1-6
V gene: TRBV20-1
clone size: few
D gene: .
CDR3 DNA: TGCAGTGCTAGAACAGAAAGTGGTTCACCCCTCCACTTT
CDR3 protein: CSARTESGSPLHF

J gene: TRBJ2-1
V gene: TRBV19
clone size: .
D gene: TRBD1
CDR3 DNA: TGTGCCAGTAGTCCGGGACAGGCAGCTGAGCAGTTCTTC
CDR3 protein: CASSPGQAAEQFF

J gene: TRBJ1-5
V gene: TRBV27
clone size: many
D gene: .
CDR3 DNA: TGTGCCAGCAGTTTGACAGAAAGCAATCAGCCCCAGCATTTT
CDR3 protein: CASSLTESNQPQHF

J gene: TRBJ1-1
V gene: TRBV11-2
clone size: many
D gene: TRBD1
CDR3 DNA: TGTGCCAGCAGCTCCCTCTCAGGGGGCCGCACTGAAGCTTTCTTT
CDR3 protein: CASSSLSGGRTEAFF

J gene: TRBJ2-7
V gene: TRBV3-1
clone size: few
D gene: .
CDR3 DNA: TGTGCCAGCAGCCAAGGCTCCTACGAGCAGTACTTC
CDR3 protein: CASSQGSYEQYF

J gene: TRBJ2-2
V gene: TRBV7-8
clone size: .
D gene: TRBD1
CDR3 DNA: TGTGCCAGCAGCCGGGACAGGGGGGCCGGGGAGCTGTTTTTT
CDR3 protein: CASSRDRGAGELFF